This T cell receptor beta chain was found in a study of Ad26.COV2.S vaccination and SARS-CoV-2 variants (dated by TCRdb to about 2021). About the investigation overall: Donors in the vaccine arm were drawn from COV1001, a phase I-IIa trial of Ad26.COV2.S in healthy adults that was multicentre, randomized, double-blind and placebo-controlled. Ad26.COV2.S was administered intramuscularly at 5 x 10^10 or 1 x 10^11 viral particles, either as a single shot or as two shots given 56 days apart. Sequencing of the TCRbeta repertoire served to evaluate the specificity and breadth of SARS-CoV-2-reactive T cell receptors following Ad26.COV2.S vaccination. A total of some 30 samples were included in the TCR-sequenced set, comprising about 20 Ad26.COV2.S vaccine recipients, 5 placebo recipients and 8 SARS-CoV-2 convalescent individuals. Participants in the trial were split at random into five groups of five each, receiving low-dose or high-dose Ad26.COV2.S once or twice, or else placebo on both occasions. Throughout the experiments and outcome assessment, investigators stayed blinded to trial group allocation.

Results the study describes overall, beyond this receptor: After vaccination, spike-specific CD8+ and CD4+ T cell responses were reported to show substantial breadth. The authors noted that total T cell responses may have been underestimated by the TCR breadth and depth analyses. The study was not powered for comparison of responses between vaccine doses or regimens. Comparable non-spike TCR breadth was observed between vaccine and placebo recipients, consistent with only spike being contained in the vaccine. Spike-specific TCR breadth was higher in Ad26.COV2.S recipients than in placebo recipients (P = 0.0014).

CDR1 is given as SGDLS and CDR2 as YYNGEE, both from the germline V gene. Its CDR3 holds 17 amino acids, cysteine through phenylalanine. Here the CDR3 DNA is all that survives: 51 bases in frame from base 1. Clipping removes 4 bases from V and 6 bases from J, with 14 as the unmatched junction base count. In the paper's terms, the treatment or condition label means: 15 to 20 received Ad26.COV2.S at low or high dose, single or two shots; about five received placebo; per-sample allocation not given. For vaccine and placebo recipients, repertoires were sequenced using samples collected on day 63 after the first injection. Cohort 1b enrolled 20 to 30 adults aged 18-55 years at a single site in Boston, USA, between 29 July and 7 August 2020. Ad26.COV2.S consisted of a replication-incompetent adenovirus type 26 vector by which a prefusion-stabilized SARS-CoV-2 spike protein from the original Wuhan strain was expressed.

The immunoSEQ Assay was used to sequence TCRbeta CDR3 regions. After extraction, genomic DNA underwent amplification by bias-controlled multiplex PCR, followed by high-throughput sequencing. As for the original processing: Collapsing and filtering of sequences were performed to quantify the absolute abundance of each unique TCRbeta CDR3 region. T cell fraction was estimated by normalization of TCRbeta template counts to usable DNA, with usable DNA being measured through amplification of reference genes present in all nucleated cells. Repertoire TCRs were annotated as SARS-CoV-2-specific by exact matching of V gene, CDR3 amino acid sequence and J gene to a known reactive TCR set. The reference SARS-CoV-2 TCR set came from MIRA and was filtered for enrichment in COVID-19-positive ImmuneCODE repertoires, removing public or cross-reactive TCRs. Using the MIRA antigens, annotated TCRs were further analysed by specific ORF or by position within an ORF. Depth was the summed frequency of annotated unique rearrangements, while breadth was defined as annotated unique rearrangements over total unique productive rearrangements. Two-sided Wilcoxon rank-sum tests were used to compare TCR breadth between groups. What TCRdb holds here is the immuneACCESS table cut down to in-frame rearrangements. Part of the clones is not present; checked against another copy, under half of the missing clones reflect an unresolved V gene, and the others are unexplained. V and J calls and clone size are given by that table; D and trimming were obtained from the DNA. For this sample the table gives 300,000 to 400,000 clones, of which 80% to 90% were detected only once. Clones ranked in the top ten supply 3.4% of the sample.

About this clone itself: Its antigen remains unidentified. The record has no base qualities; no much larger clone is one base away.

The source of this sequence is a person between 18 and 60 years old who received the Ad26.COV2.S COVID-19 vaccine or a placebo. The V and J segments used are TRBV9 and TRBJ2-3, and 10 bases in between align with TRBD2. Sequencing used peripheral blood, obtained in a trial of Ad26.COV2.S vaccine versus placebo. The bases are TGTGCCAGCAGCACCGCGGGCAGCGGGGGGGGGCGGGATACGCAGTATTTT. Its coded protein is CASSTAGSGGGRDTQYF.